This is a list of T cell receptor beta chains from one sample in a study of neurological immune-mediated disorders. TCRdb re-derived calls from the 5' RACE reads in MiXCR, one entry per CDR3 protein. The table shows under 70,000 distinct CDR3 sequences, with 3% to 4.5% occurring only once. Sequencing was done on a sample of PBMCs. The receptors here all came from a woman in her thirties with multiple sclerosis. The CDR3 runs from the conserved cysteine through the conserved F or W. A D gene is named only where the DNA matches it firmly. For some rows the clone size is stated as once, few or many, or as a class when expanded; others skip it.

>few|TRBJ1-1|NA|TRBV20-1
TGCAGTGCTCGAGCCGGGACACTTAACACTGAAGCTTTCTTT
CSARAGTLNTEAFF
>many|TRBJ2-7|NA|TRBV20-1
TGCAGTGCTAGTGTTCGGGGAAGGACTGTCTACGAGCAGTACTTC
CSASVRGRTVYEQYF
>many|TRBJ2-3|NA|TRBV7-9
TGTGCCAGCAGCTTAATGGGGTCGGTAGATACGCAGTATTTT
CASSLMGSVDTQYF
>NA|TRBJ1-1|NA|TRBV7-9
TGTGCCAGCAGCTCTTCAATGGGAGAAGCCACTGAAGCTTTCTTT
CASSSSMGEATEAFF
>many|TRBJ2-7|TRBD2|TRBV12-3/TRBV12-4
TGTGCCAGCAGCTACCCTGCCTCTAGCGGGCGTCGGTACGAGCAGTACTTC
CASSYPASSGRRYEQYF
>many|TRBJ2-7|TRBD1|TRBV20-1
TGCAGTGCTCAGAGACGGACAGGTGACGAGCAGTACTTC
CSAQRRTGDEQYF
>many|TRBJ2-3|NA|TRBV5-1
TGCGCCAGCAGCTTGGGACAGCGCAATCTAGGGGATACGCAGTATTTT
CASSLGQRNLGDTQYF
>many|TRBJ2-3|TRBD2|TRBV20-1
TGCAGTGCCCCCGGGGGGAGCACAGATACGCAGTATTTT
CSAPGGSTDTQYF
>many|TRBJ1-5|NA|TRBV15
TGTGCCACCAGCAGAGAGTCTGACAATCAGCCCCAGCATTTT
CATSRESDNQPQHF
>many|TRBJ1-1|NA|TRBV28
TGTGCCAGCATGAGGGGCGCAGGGGCAGCTTTCTTT
CASMRGAGAAFF
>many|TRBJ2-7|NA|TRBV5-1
TGCGCCAGCAGCCCCGCGGGCGCAACAGGGTCCTACGAGCAGTACTTC
CASSPAGATGSYEQYF
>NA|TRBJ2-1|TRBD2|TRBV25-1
TGTGCCAGCAGTGAGCCGGGGGGGCGGTCCAATGAGCAGTTCTTC
CASSEPGGRSNEQFF
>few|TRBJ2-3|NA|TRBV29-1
TGCAGCGTTGCCAGCACAGATACGCAGTATTTT
CSVASTDTQYF
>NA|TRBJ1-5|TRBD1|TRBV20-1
TGCAGTGCTCCCGATACCGGGACAGGGGGCCAGCCCCAGAATTTT
CSAPDTGTGGQPQNF
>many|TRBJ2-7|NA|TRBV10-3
TGTGCCATCAGTGAGTCGTTGGGCGAGCAGTACTTC
CAISESLGEQYF
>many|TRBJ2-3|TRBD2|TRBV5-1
TGCGCCAGCAGCCGGCCGACTAGCGGGGGGCGAGATACGCAGTATTTT
CASSRPTSGGRDTQYF
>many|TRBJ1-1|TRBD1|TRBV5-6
TGTGCCAGCAGCTGGACAGGGAGGAACACTGAAGCTTTCTTT
CASSWTGRNTEAFF
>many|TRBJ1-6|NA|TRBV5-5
TGTGCCAGCACCGACATGAGGTCCTATAATTCACCCCTCCACTTT
CASTDMRSYNSPLHF
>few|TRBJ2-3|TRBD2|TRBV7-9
TGTGCCAGCAGCCCTAGCGGGGGTACGCAGTATTTT
CASSPSGGTQYF
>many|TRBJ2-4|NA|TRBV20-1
TGCAGTGCTAGGTTGTCCAGATTAGCCAAAAACATTCAGTACTTC
CSARLSRLAKNIQYF
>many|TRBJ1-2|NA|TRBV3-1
TGTGCCAGCAGCCGCCGACAGACTTTTAACTATGGCTACACCTTC
CASSRRQTFNYGYTF
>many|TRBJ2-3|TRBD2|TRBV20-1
TGCAGTGCTAGAGTCCTAGCGGGGGTCAATACGCAGTATTTT
CSARVLAGVNTQYF
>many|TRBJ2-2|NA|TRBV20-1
TGCAGTGCTAGAGATTTCAGTAAACAGACTCCGAACACCGGGGAGCTGTTTTTT
CSARDFSKQTPNTGELFF
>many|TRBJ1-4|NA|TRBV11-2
TGTGCCAGCAGCTTAGGGGCAGTCGCTGAAAAACTGTTTTTT
CASSLGAVAEKLFF
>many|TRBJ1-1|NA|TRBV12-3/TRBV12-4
TGTGCCAGCCGAACACGGAAAGGGGCCCCCCCTGAAGCTTTCTTT
CASRTRKGAPPEAFF
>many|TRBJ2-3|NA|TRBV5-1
TGCGCCAGCAGCTCCGTGCCCCGGGGGGCCGGGGGCTCAGATACGCAGTATTTT
CASSSVPRGAGGSDTQYF
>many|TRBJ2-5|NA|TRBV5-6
TGTGCCAGCAGCTTGGCGGGTGGGACCCAGTACTTC
CASSLAGGTQYF
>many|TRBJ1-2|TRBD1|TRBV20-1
TGCAGTGCTCCAATCATCGGACAGGGTCTCGGCTACACCTTC
CSAPIIGQGLGYTF
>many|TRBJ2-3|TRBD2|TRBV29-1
TGCAGCGTTTCTATAGCGGGGGGCACAGATACGCAGTATTTT
CSVSIAGGTDTQYF
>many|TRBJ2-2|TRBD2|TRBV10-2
TGCGCCAGCAGTTCTAGCGGGAGGAACACCGGGGAGCTGTTTTTT
CASSSSGRNTGELFF
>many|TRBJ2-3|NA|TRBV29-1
TGCAGCGTTGAAGGCCGGGGCAGCACAGATACGCAGTATTTT
CSVEGRGSTDTQYF
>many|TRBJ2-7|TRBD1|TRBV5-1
TGCGCCAGCAGCTTTATTTCAGGGGGAGAGCAGTACTTC
CASSFISGGEQYF
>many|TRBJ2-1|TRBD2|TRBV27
TGTGCCAGCAGTCCCGGGACTAGCGGATACAATGAGCAGTTCTTC
CASSPGTSGYNEQFF
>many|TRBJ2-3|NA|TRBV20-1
TGCAGTGCTAGAGATCCTACCACAGATACGCAGTATTTT
CSARDPTTDTQYF
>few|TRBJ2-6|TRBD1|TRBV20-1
TGCAGTGCTCATCAGGGGGCTGGGGCCAAAGTCCTGACTTTC
CSAHQGAGAKVLTF
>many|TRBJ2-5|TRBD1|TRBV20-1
TGCAGTGCTAGGGATTTGGACAGGGGAGGAGAGACCCAGTACTTC
CSARDLDRGGETQYF
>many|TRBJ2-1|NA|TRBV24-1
TGTGCCACCAGTGACCCTCTAACAGGAAGGGATGAGCAGTTCTTC
CATSDPLTGRDEQFF
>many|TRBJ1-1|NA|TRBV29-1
TGCAGCGTCATCAAAGGGTCCCGGGGCACTGAAGCTTTCTTT
CSVIKGSRGTEAFF
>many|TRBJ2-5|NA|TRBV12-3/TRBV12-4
TGTGCCAGCATTGGACCGGAATCTAAAGAGACCCAGTACTTC
CASIGPESKETQYF
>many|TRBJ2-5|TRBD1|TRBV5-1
TGCGCCAGCAGCTTAAAAGGGGGCGGTGAGACCCAGTACTTC
CASSLKGGGETQYF
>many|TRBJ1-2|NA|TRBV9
TGTGCCAGCAGCGACGGAGACAGCAATAACTATGGCTACACCTTC
CASSDGDSNNYGYTF
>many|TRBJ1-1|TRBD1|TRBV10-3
TGTGCCATCATCGTCCCGGGACAGGGGTCGAACACTGAAGCTTTCTTT
CAIIVPGQGSNTEAFF
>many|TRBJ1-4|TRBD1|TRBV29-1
TGCAGCGTCCTGGACAGGGGGCGCAGGGAACTGTTTTTT
CSVLDRGRRELFF
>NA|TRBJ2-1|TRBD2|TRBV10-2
TGCGACAGCAGAGCCTCCGGGACTAGCGGGGGCAATGAGCAGTTCTTC
CDSRASGTSGGNEQFF